This T cell receptor (beta chain) was found in a study of T cell repertoires in cytomegalovirus infection. Study overall: Public TCR beta signatures indicated both CMV infection and matching HLA type.

This clonotype has only a few counts. No antigen is known for it. V lost 7 bases, J lost 5 bases, and 7 bases stayed unmatched. CDR1 and CDR2 from the germline V gene are SGHRS and YFSETQ. The CDR3 totals 14 residues. Whole-study findings and limits: The ex vivo response was dominated by HLA-C-restricted CMV-specific TCR beta clonotypes.

TCRdb ran MiXCR on the reads and lists one entry per CDR3 protein. The repertoire holds approximately 490,000 distinct CDR3 sequences, with roughly 12% as singletons. The specimen sequenced was PBMCs. V usage is TRBV5-1 and J usage is TRBJ2-2; 8 bases fit TRBD1. The receptor was isolated from a human donor in good health (CMV status not recorded). Some clones in this sample may be carry-over from other donors' samples. Written as DNA, the CDR3 is TGCGCCAGCTTCGACAGGGGAGGAACCGGGGAGCTGTTTTTT. Its protein product is CASFDRGGTGELFF.